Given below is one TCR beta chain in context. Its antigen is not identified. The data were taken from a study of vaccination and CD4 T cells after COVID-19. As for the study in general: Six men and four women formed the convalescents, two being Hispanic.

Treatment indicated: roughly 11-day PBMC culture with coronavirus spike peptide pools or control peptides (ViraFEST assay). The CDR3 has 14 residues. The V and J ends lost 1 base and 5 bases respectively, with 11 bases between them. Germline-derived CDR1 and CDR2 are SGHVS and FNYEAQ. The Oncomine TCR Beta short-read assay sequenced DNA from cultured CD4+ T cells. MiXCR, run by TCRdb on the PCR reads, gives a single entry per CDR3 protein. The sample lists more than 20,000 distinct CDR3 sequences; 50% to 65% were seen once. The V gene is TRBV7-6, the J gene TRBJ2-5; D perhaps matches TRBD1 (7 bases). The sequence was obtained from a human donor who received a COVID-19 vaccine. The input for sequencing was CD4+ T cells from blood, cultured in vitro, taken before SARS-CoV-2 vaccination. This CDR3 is CASSLEGAGETQYF. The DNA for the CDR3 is TGTGCCAGCAGCTTAGAGGGGGCGGGGGAGACCCAGTACTTC.